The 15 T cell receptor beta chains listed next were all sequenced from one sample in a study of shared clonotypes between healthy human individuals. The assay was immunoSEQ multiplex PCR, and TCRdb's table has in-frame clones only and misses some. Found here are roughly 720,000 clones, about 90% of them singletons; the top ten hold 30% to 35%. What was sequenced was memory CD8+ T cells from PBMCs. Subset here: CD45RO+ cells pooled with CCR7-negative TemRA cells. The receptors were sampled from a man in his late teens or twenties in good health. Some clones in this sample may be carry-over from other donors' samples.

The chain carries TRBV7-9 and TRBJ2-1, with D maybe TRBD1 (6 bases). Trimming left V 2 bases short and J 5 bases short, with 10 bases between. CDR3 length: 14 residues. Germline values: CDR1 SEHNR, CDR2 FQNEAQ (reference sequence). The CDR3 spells CASSLPDSNNEQFF. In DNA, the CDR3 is TGTGCCAGCAGCTTACCGGACAGCAACAATGAGCAGTTCTTC.

The CDR3 protein is CASSQTVGYEQYF. CDR3 DNA sequence: TGCGCCAGCAGCCAAACAGTCGGATACGAGCAGTACTTC. The chain recombines TRBV4-1 with TRBJ2-7; D remains ambiguous. There are 13 residues in the CDR3. V lost 2 bases, J lost 4 bases, and 9 bases lay in between. The germline CDR1 and CDR2 sequences are MGHRA and YSYEKL.

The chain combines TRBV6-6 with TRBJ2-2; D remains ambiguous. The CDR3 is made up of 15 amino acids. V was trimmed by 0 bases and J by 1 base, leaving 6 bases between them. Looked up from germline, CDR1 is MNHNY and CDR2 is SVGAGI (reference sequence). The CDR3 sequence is CASSYSKLNTGELFF. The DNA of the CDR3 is TGTGCCAGCAGTTACTCGAAACTGAACACCGGGGAGCTGTTTTTT.

The CDR3 bases are TGTGCCAGCAGCTCCTCCGGGTGGGGGGGGCGGAGGACTGAAGCTTTCTTT. Protein sequence: CASSSSGWGGRRTEAFF. This sequence joins TRBV11-2 and TRBJ1-1, with D perhaps TRBD1 (6 bases). CDR1 is SGHAT, CDR2 FQNNGV, per germline. The ends were cut back, 4 bases at V and 5 bases at J, with 23 bases in the middle. CDR3 length equals 17 residues.

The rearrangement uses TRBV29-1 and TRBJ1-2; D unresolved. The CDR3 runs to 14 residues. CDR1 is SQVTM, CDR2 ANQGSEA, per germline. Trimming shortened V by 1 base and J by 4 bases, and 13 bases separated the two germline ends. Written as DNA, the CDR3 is TGCAGCGTTGAAGTCGAGGCGGAGGGCTATGGCTACACCTTC. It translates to CSVEVEAEGYGYTF.

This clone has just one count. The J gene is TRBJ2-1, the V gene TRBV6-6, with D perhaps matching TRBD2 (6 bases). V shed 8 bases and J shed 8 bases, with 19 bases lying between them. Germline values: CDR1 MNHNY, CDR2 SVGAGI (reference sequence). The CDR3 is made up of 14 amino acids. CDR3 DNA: TGTGCCAGCCATCGGGGGAACCCCGTCGATGAGCAGTTCTTC. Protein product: CASHRGNPVDEQFF.

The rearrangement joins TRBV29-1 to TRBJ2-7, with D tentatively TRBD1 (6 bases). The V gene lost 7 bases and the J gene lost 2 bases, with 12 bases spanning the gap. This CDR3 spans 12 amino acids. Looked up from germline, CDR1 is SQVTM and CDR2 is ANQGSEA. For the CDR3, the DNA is TGCAGCGCGGTTTGGGGGCCCTACGAGCAGTACTTC. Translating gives CSAVWGPYEQYF.

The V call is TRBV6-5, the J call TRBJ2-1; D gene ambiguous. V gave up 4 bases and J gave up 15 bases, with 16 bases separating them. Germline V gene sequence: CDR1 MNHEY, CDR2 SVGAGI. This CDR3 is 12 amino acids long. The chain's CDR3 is CASSSSRFGLFF. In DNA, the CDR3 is TGTGCCAGCAGTTCCTCTAGATTCGGGCTGTTCTTC.

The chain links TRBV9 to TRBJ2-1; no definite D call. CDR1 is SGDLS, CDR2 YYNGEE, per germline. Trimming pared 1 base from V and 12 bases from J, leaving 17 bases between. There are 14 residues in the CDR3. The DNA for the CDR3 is TGTGCCAGCAGCGTAAAGGACCCCCCTGCGGTGCAGTTCTTC. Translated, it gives CASSVKDPPAVQFF.

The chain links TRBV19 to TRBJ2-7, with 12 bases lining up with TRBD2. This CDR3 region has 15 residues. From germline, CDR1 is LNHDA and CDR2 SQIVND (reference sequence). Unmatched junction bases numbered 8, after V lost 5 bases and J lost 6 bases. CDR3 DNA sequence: TGTGCCAGTAGTTTCCGACTAGCGGGAGTGGTCGAGCAGTACTTC. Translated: CASSFRLAGVVEQYF.

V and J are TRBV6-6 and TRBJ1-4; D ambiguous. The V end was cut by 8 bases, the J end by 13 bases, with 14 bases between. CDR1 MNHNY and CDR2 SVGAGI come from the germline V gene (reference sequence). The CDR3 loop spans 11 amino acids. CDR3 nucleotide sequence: TGTGCCAGCCTTGAGGGCCCTGGACTGTTTTTT. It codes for CASLEGPGLFF.

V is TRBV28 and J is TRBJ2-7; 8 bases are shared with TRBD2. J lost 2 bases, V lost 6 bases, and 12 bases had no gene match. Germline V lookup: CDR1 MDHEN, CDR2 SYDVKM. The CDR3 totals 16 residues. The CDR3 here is CASSHTREGDAYEQYF. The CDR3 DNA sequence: TGTGCCAGCAGCCATACCCGGGAGGGGGACGCCTACGAGCAGTACTTC.

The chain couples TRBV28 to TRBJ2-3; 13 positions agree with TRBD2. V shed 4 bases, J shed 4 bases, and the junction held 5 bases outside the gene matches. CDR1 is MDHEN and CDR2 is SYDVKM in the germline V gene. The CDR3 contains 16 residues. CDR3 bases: TGTGCCAGCAGTTCGACTAGCGGGAGGAGCGCAGATACGCAGTATTTT. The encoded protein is CASSSTSGRSADTQYF.

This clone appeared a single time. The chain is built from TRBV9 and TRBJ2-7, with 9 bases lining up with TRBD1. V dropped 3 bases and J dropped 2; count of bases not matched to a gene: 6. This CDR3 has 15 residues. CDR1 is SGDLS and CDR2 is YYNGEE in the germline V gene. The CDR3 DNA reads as TGTGCCAGCAGCGAGAGGACAGGGGAAACCTACGAGCAGTACTTC. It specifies CASSERTGETYEQYF.

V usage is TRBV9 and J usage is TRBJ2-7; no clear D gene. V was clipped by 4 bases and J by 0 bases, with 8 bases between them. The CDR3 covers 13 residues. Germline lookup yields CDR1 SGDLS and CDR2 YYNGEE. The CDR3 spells CASSPRSSYEQYF. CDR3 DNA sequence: TGTGCCAGCAGCCCCCGGAGCTCCTACGAGCAGTACTTC.